Given below is one T cell receptor beta chain in context. Antigen specificity is unknown. These data come from a study of cytomegalovirus exposure and HLA in healthy donors. Overall study context: A later analysis reported the approximately 120 validation repertoires used the same platform as the roughly 670 first-cohort repertoires. Study-level results: CMV antigen specificity was confirmed in vitro for a few CMV-associated chains. The investigators catalogued 150 to 200 TCR beta chains as cytomegalovirus-associated. Using the classifier, cytomegalovirus status was reportedly diagnosed with high specificity and sensitivity.

TCRdb's copy holds only in-frame clones and misses some; the assay was immunoSEQ multiplex PCR. The data hold approximately 300,000 clones, with roughly 90% observed a single time. There are 14 residues in the CDR3. V shed 5 bases and J 8 bases; nucleotides not matched to a gene: 10. Per germline, CDR1 MDHEN and CDR2 SYDVKM. The sequenced material came from PBMCs. The J gene is TRBJ1-2, the V gene TRBV28, with 8 bases aligning to TRBD1. This clonotype was sampled from a woman in her twenties or thirties in good health and CMV-seropositive. The CDR3 nucleotides read TGTGCCAGCAGTCCCCCCGGGACAGGAAGGGGCTACACCTTC. It yields the protein CASSPPGTGRGYTF.